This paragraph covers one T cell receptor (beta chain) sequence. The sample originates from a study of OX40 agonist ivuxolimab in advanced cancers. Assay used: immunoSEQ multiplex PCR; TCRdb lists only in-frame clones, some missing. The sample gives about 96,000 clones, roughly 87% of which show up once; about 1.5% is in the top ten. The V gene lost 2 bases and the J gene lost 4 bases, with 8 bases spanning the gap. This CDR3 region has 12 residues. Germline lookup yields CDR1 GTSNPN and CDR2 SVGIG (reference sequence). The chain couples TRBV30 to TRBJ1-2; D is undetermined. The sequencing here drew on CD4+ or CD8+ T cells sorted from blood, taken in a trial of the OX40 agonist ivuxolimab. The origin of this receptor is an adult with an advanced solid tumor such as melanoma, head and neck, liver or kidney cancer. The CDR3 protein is CAWSRVFYGYTF. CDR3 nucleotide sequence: TGTGCCTGGAGTAGAGTGTTCTATGGCTACACCTTC.